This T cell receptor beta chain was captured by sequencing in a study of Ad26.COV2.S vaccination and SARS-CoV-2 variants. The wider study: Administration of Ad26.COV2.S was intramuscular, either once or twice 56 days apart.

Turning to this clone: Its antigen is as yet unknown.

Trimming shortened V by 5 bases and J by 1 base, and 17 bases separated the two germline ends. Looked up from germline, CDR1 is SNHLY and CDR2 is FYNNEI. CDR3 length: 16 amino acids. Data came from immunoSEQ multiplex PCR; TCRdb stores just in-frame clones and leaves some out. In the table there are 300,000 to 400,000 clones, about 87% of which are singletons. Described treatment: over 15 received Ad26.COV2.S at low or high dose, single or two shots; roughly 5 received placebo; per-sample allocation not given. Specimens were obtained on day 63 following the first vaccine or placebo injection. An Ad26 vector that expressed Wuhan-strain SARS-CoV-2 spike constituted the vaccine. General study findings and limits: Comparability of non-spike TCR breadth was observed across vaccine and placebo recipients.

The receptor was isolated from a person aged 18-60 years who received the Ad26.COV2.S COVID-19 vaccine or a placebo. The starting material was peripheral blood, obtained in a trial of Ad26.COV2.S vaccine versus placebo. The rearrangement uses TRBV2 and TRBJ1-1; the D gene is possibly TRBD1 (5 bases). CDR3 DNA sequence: TGTGCCAGCAGTCTAAGGGGACCTGGTGGGAACACTGAAGCTTTCTTT. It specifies CASSLRGPGGNTEAFF.